The 18 T cell receptor beta chains listed next were all sequenced from one sample in a study of blood T cell repertoires in COVID-19. Libraries were prepared by immunoSEQ multiplex PCR; TCRdb keeps only in-frame clonotypes and omits some of them. This sample has over 150,000 clones; 70% to 90% occur once, and the top ten carry about 0.95%. The specimen sequenced was peripheral blood. The source of these receptors is a middle-aged man with acute or convalescent COVID-19.

The chain employs TRBV6-1 and TRBJ1-5; D possibly corresponds to TRBD1 (5 bases). In germline, CDR1 is MNHNS, CDR2 SASEGT. The CDR3 is made up of 13 amino acids. Trimming cost V 3 bases and J 5 bases, with 8 bases left between them. The CDR3 loop is CASSDTRDQPQHF. Written as DNA, the CDR3 is TGTGCCAGCAGTGACACCAGGGATCAGCCCCAGCATTTT.

The table lists this clone with a few counts. DNA for the CDR3: TGTGCCAGCAGCTTTCGGGATGGGGGCGCTGGCTACACCTTC. As protein: CASSFRDGGAGYTF. The chain is built from TRBV7-2 and TRBJ1-2; a possible D gene is TRBD1 (6 bases). Germline V CDR1 and CDR2: SGHTA, FQGNSA. This CDR3 has 14 amino acids. Trimming removed 3 bases at V and 7 bases at J, with 15 bases between.

The chain recombines TRBV6-5 with TRBJ2-5; weak D call: TRBD2 (6 bases). Germline loops: CDR1 MNHEY, CDR2 SVGAGI. This CDR3 is built from 15 residues. V was shortened by 4 bases and J by 1 base, with 13 bases between the two germline ends. CDR3 residues: CASSFLGDFQETQYF. The CDR3 DNA follows: TGTGCCAGCAGTTTTTTAGGGGACTTCCAAGAGACCCAGTACTTC.

The CDR3 nucleotides are TGTGCCAGCAGTGAAGCCTCCGGTCTCTACAATGAGCAGTTCTTC. Amino acids: CASSEASGLYNEQFF. This chain joins TRBV25-1 and TRBJ2-1; D is unresolved. Trimming pared 2 bases from V and 3 bases from J, leaving 11 bases between. CDR3 length equals 15 residues. CDR1 MGHDK and CDR2 SYGVNS come from the germline V gene.

V is TRBV7-6 and J is TRBJ2-1; 7 bases agree with TRBD1. Trimming removed 3 bases from V and 3 bases from J; junction bases left unmatched: 5. The CDR3 contains 15 residues. Germline lookup yields CDR1 SGHVS and CDR2 FNYEAQ. Written as DNA, the CDR3 is TGTGCCAGCAGCTTGAGGCAGGGGGACTACAATGAGCAGTTCTTC. Its protein is CASSLRQGDYNEQFF.

A single count supports this clone. The chain combines TRBV24-1 with TRBJ2-2; no clear D gene. CDR3 length: 15 residues. Trimming cost V 3 bases and J 2 bases, with 9 bases left between them. The V gene's germline CDR1 is KGHDR and CDR2 SFDVKD. This chain's CDR3 is CATSDANTNTGELFF. CDR3 DNA sequence: TGTGCCACCAGTGATGCCAACACCAACACCGGGGAGCTGTTTTTT.

V and J are TRBV5-4 and TRBJ1-4; 8 nucleotides agree with TRBD1. Trimming removed 6 bases from V and 8 bases from J; junction bases left unmatched: 9. The CDR3 is 14 amino acids. CDR1 is SGHNT, CDR2 YYREEE, per germline (reference sequence). CDR3 nucleotides: TGTGCCAGCAAAAAATCCGGGACAGGCGAAAAACTGTTTTTT. This translates into CASKKSGTGEKLFF.

The rearrangement joins TRBV5-6 to TRBJ2-7, with D tentatively TRBD2 (6 bases). Trimming left V 5 bases short and J 5 bases short, with 20 bases between. CDR1 SGHDT and CDR2 YYEEEE come from the germline V gene. The CDR3 has 15 amino acids. CDR3 DNA: TGTGCCAGCAGTCCGGCGGGACGGGGTCGGCACGAGCAGTACTTC. Translated: CASSPAGRGRHEQYF.

The V call is TRBV27, the J call TRBJ1-1; no clear D. Between the trimmed V and J ends, which lost 4 bases and 0 bases, there was a span of 12 bases. The CDR3 covers 15 residues. Per germline, CDR1 MNHEY and CDR2 SMNVEV (reference sequence). CDR3 nucleotide sequence: TGTGCCAGCAGTTCATGGAGTCTCATGAACACTGAAGCTTTCTTT. It codes for CASSSWSLMNTEAFF.

This clone was seen more than once but under ten times. This chain uses TRBV2 with TRBJ2-1, with 8 bases matching TRBD2. The CDR3 loop spans 14 amino acids. J gave up 9 bases and V 6 bases, and 10 bases lay outside the gene matches. Germline V CDR1 and CDR2: SNHLY, FYNNEI. The CDR3 loop reads CASREGLGAPEQFF. CDR3 bases: TGTGCCAGCAGGGAGGGACTAGGGGCGCCTGAGCAGTTCTTC. The full variable domain, its missing parts supplied by reference TRBV2 and TRBJ2-1, is EPEVTQTPSHQVTQMGQEVILRCVPISNHLYFYWYRQILGQKVEFLVSFYNNEISEKSEIFDDQFSVERPDGSNFTLKIRSTKLEDSAMYFCASREGLGAPEQFFGPGTRLTVL.

The rearrangement uses TRBV6-6 and TRBJ2-2; D is uncertain. Trimming pared 3 bases from V and 6 bases from J, leaving 14 bases between. Germline assignment: CDR1 MNHNY and CDR2 SVGAGI (reference sequence). The CDR3 extends over 15 amino acids. This CDR3 reads CASSYAGQSAGELFF. DNA for the CDR3: TGTGCCAGCAGTTATGCCGGCCAGAGCGCCGGGGAGCTGTTTTTT.

The chain employs TRBV5-1 and TRBJ1-2; D is uncertain. The V end lost 4 bases, the J end lost 0 bases, and 13 bases lay between the germline ends. The CDR3 consists of 15 residues. Germline CDR1 and CDR2: SGHRS and YFSETQ. The CDR3 loop is CASSQTPGPNYGYTF. DNA for the CDR3: TGCGCCAGCAGCCAAACGCCAGGCCCTAACTATGGCTACACCTTC. Using reference TRBV5-1 and TRBJ1-2 for the parts outside the CDR3, the full variable domain is KAGVTQTPRYLIKTRGQQVTLSCSPISGHRSVSWYQQTPGQGLQFLFEYFSETQRNKGNFPGRFSGRQFSNSRSEMNVSTLELGDSALYLCASSQTPGPNYGYTFGSGTRLTVV.

This chain connects TRBV5-4 to TRBJ1-4; D gene ambiguous. This CDR3 contains 13 residues. V was cut by 3 bases and J by 6 bases, with 9 bases left in between. Germline CDR1 and CDR2: SGHNT and YYREEE (reference sequence). The CDR3 region has the DNA TGTGCCAGCAGCTCTCCTCCTCATGAAAAACTGTTTTTT. Its protein product is CASSSPPHEKLFF.

This chain uses TRBV5-4 with TRBJ1-3, with D hard to call. V was cut by 3 bases and J by 4 bases, with 11 bases left in between. CDR3 length: 14 residues. The V gene's germline CDR1 is SGHNT and CDR2 YYREEE (reference sequence). CDR3 in DNA: TGTGCCAGCAGCTACCCCGGGTCCGGAAACACCATATATTTT. This encodes CASSYPGSGNTIYF.

V usage is TRBV15 and J usage is TRBJ2-1; D unclear. This CDR3 region has 16 residues. V was trimmed by 0 bases and J by 7 bases, leaving 16 bases between them. Germline CDR1 is LNHNV and CDR2 is YYDKDF (reference sequence). The CDR3 nucleotides are TGTGCCACCAGCAGAGATTCACACGGGTATGAGAATGAGCAGTTCTTC. It codes for CATSRDSHGYENEQFF.

This chain uses TRBV7-2 with TRBJ1-1; tentatively, D is TRBD1 (6 bases). With 5 bases removed from V and 0 bases from J, the gap between germline ends came to 16 bases. Germline CDR1 is SGHTA and CDR2 is FQGNSA. CDR3 length: 16 amino acids. Here the CDR3 DNA reads TGTGCCAGCAGCCATGTGGGGGCCGGGCTGAACACTGAAGCTTTCTTT. Translated, it gives CASSHVGAGLNTEAFF. The full variable domain, its missing parts supplied by reference TRBV7-2 and TRBJ1-1, is GAGVSQSPSNKVTEKGKDVELRCDPISGHTALYWYRQSLGQGLEFLIYFQGNSAPDKSGLPSDRFSAERTGGSVSTLTIQRTQQEDSAVYLCASSHVGAGLNTEAFFGQGTRLTVV.

V and J are TRBV6-5 and TRBJ1-6; 10 bases map to TRBD1. The V segment lost 5 bases and the J segment 8 bases; nucleotides outside the gene matches: 6. Per the germline V gene, CDR1 is MNHEY and CDR2 is SVGAGI. The CDR3 spans 15 residues. The DNA for the CDR3 is TGTGCCAGCAGTCCCTCCGGGACAGGGGATTCACCCCTCCACTTT. Amino acid sequence: CASSPSGTGDSPLHF.

This clone was recorded a few times. At one end, the junction sequence differs from germline, possibly due to a read error. The chain recombines TRBV7-2 with TRBJ2-1, with 7 bases matching TRBD1. CDR1 SGHTA and CDR2 FQGNSA come from the germline V gene. There are 15 residues in the CDR3. The CDR3 loop is CASCLQQGTLGEQFF. DNA for the CDR3: TGTGCCAGCTGCTTGCAACAGGGGACGTTGGGTGAGCAGTTCTTC.